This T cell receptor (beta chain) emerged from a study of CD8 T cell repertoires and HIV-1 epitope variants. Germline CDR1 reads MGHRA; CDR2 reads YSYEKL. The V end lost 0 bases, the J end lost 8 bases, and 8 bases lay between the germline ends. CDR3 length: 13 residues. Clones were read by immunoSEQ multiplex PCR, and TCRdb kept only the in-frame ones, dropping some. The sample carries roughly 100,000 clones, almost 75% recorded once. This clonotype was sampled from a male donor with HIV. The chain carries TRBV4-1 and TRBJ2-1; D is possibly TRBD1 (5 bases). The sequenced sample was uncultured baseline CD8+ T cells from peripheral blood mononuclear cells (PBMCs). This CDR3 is CASSQESRDEQFF. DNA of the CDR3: TGCGCCAGCAGCCAAGAATCCAGGGATGAGCAGTTCTTC.